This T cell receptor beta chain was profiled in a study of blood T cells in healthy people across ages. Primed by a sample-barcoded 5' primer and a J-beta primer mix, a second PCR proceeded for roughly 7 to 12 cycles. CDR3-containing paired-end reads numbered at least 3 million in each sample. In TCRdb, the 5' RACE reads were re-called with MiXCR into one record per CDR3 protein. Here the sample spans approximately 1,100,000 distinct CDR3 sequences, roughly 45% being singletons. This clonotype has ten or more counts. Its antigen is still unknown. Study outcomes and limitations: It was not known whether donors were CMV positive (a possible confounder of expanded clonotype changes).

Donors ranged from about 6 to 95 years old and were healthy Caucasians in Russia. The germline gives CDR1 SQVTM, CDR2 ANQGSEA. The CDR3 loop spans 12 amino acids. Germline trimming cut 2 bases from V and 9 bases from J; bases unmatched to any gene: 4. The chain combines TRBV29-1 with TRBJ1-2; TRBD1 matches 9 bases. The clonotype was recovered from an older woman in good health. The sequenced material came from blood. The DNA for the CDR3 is TGCAGCGTTGAAAAAGGGACAGGGAGCTACACCTTC. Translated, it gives CSVEKGTGSYTF. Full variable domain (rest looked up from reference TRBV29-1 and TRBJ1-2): SAVISQKPSRDICQRGTSLTIQCQVDSQVTMMFWYRQQPGQSLTLIATANQGSEATYESGFVIDKFPISRPNLTFSTLTVSNMSPEDSSIYLCSVEKGTGSYTFGSGTRLTVV.